The rows below give T cell receptor beta chains drawn from one sample of a study of cytomegalovirus exposure and HLA in healthy donors. The data were produced by immunoSEQ multiplex PCR, yet TCRdb's version contains in-frame clones alone and is incomplete. The sample yields tens of thousands of clones, around 76% seen once. Sequenced input: PBMCs. The receptors shown here come from a man aged 30 to 39 in good health and CMV-seronegative. CDR3s include the opening cysteine and the closing phenylalanine or tryptophan. The D gene is left open where the match is weak. Clone size, where shown, is once, few, many, or a class for clones that have expanded.

>NA|TRBJ1-2|once|TRBV7-8
TGTGCCAGCAGCTTAGATGAGTATGGCTACACCTTC
CASSLDEYGYTF
>TRBD2|TRBJ2-3|NA|TRBV13
TGTGCCAGCAGCTCCCGACTAGCGGGAAGTATGCCAGATACGCAGTATTTT
CASSSRLAGSMPDTQYF
>TRBD1|TRBJ1-2|NA|TRBV9
TGTGCCAGCAGCGTAGGACAGGGGCCGTATGGCTACACCTTC
CASSVGQGPYGYTF
>NA|TRBJ2-5|NA|TRBV7-6
TGTGCCAGCAGCCCTTCCCGCCAGCAAGAGACCCAGTACTTC
CASSPSRQQETQYF
>NA|TRBJ2-1|NA|TRBV19
TGTGCCAGTAGTATTGGTGGGCCGGAGCAGTTCTTC
CASSIGGPEQFF
>NA|TRBJ1-4|few|TRBV29-1
TGCAGCGCTAACTTCGACAGGGAAAAACTGTTTTTT
CSANFDREKLFF
>NA|TRBJ1-1|NA|TRBV7-9
TGTGCCAGCAGCCCCGACATACACGGTAACACTGAAGCTTTCTTT
CASSPDIHGNTEAFF
>NA|TRBJ2-3|NA|TRBV29-1
TGCAGCGCCAAAGAACGGGTCACAGATACGCAGTATTTT
CSAKERVTDTQYF
>TRBD1|TRBJ1-1|NA|TRBV18
TGTGCCAGCTCACGACTTTGGACAGGGGGAGACATGAACACTGAAGCTTTCTTT
CASSRLWTGGDMNTEAFF
>TRBD1|TRBJ1-6|NA|TRBV6-8
TGTGCCAGCAGTGGACAGGAGCGGGGGAATTCACCCCTCCACTTT
CASSGQERGNSPLHF
>NA|TRBJ1-5|once|TRBV29-1
TGCAGCGTGAGAGGGCAGCCGAATCAGCCCCAGCATTTT
CSVRGQPNQPQHF
>NA|TRBJ1-1|NA|TRBV7-9
TGTGCCAGCAGCGTGGACAGTGTCGTATACACTGAAGCTTTCTTT
CASSVDSVVYTEAFF
>NA|TRBJ1-2|NA|TRBV25-1
TGTGCCAGCTGCGGACTTCACTATGGCTACACCTTC
CASCGLHYGYTF
>TRBD2|TRBJ2-5|NA|TRBV9
TGTGCCAGCAGCGTCCTAGCGGGGAGTTCCCAAGAGACCCAGTACTTC
CASSVLAGSSQETQYF
>NA|TRBJ1-1|NA|TRBV7-8
TGTGCCAGCAGTCAACGGGACATGAACACTGAAGCTTTCTTT
CASSQRDMNTEAFF
>TRBD1|TRBJ1-4|NA|TRBV6-1
TGTGCCAGCAGCCCCGGGACAGCCCCCGAAAAACTGTTTTTT
CASSPGTAPEKLFF
>NA|TRBJ2-4|NA|TRBV12-2
TGTGCAAGTCGCTTAGAGTTTTCAGGACTAGCGGCCAATTGGGGCAAAAACATTCAGTACTTC
CASRLEFSGLAANWGKNIQYF
>TRBD2|TRBJ2-3|NA|TRBV27
TGTGCCAGCAGTTCCGGAAAAGCGGGAGTAAATACGCAGTATTTT
CASSSGKAGVNTQYF
>NA|TRBJ1-1|NA|TRBV11-2
TGTGCCAGCAGCTTAGCCTTCGAGTTAGAAGCTTTCTTT
CASSLAFELEAFF
>TRBD1|TRBJ2-6|NA|TRBV5-6
TGTACCAGCAGCCTGAGGACAGGGTTAGCTGGGGCCAACGTCCTGACTTTC
CTSSLRTGLAGANVLTF
>NA|TRBJ1-5|few|TRBV2
TGTGCCAGCAAACGGATCGTCTCGGGGCCCCAGCATTTT
CASKRIVSGPQHF
>TRBD1|TRBJ1-5|NA|TRBV7-2
TGTGCCAGCAGCTTAGACAGGGGGAAAAATCAGCCCCAGCATTTT
CASSLDRGKNQPQHF
>NA|TRBJ1-1|NA|TRBV6-5
TGTGCCAGCAGTAACCTAGTCCTCAACACTGAAGCTTTCTTT
CASSNLVLNTEAFF
>TRBD1|TRBJ1-6|NA|TRBV13
TGTGCCAGTAATCGCGGGACAGATAATTCACCCCTCCACTTT
CASNRGTDNSPLHF
>NA|TRBJ2-2|once|TRBV5-4
TGTGCCAGCAGCGCCCGACAGAGTAACACCGGGGAGCTGTTTTTT
CASSARQSNTGELFF
>TRBD1|TRBJ2-5|once|TRBV7-3
TGTGCCAGCAGCCTTCAAGACAGGGGGCGAGTTGGGCAAGAGACCCAGTACTTC
CASSLQDRGRVGQETQYF
>NA|TRBJ2-3|NA|TRBV7-2
TGTGCCAGCAGACGGACAGGCACAGATACGCAGTATTTT
CASRRTGTDTQYF
>NA|TRBJ1-6|NA|TRBV7-9
TGTGCCAGCAGCACAGGGATTGAGTCTTATAATTCACCCCTCCACTTT
CASSTGIESYNSPLHF
>TRBD1|TRBJ1-2|NA|TRBV9
TGTGCCAGCAGCGCAACAGGGGACTATGGCTACACCTTC
CASSATGDYGYTF
>TRBD1|TRBJ1-1|NA|TRBV7-2
TGTGCCAGCCGACAGAGTCTAACGGGACAGGGGATTCGGGGCGCTGAAGCTTTCTTT
CASRQSLTGQGIRGAEAFF
>NA|TRBJ2-2|NA|TRBV7-3
TGTGCCAGCAGTAGTTCATTTAACACCGGGGAGCTGTTTTTT
CASSSSFNTGELFF
>TRBD1|TRBJ2-5|NA|TRBV11-2
TGTGCCAGCAGCTCGGACAGGGAAGAGACCCAGTACTTC
CASSSDREETQYF
>NA|TRBJ2-3|once|TRBV11-3
TGTGCCAGCAGCGTCAGGGGAGATACGCAGTATTTT
CASSVRGDTQYF
>TRBD2|TRBJ2-1|NA|TRBV11-3
TGTGCCAGCAGCTTAAGCGGGGGCCAATACAATGAGCAGTTCTTC
CASSLSGGQYNEQFF
>TRBD1|TRBJ1-5|NA|TRBV19
TGTGCCAGTAGCTCCGAGAGCGCCGGGACAGAAAATCAGCCCCAGCATTTT
CASSSESAGTENQPQHF
>NA|TRBJ2-5|once|TRBV9
TGTGCCAGCAGCGCCACGGGGGAGACCCAGTACTTC
CASSATGETQYF
>NA|TRBJ1-1|few|TRBV6-5
TGTGCCAGCAGTTCCACAGGGAAGGCTGAAGCTTTCTTT
CASSSTGKAEAFF